Below, 30 T cell receptor beta chains from the same sample are listed, as sequenced in a study of blood T cell repertoires in COVID-19 (TCRdb year 2020). Receptor amplification or capture employed the immunoSEQ multiplex PCR assay. As stored in TCRdb, this immuneACCESS dataset retains in-frame rearrangements with V and J assigned. A fraction of the clones does not appear; measured against another copy, unresolved V genes explain less than half of the discrepancy, and the remainder lacks a known reason. This sample lists 200,000 to 250,000 clones; 80% to 90% were detected once. The ten largest clones add up to approximately 4.9% of the sample. The sample taken for sequencing was PBMCs or T cells enriched from blood (not recorded which). These receptors all come from a woman between 50 and 59 years old who had been exposed to COVID-19.

Only one count was recorded for this clone. The rearrangement joins TRBV14 to TRBJ1-5, with 7 bases fitting TRBD1. V lost 1 base, J lost 6 bases, and 6 bases stayed unmatched. This CDR3 contains 15 residues. Per the germline V gene, CDR1 is SGHDN and CDR2 is FVKESK. The CDR3 DNA reads TGTGCCAGCAGCCAAGGGGGAACAGGGGTTCAGCCCCAGCATTTT. Its translation: CASSQGGTGVQPQHF.

The chain is built from TRBV10-3 and TRBJ1-3, with D maybe TRBD1 (5 bases). V gave up 8 bases and J gave up 2 bases, with 13 bases separating them. The CDR3 length is 14 residues. Germline V gene sequence: CDR1 ENHRY, CDR2 SYGVKD. The CDR3, as DNA: TGTGCCATCGGCGACAGTACTCCTGGAAACACCATATATTTT. Translation gives CAIGDSTPGNTIYF.

This chain joins TRBV6-6 and TRBJ2-7; the match to TRBD1 covers 9 bases. Per the germline V gene, CDR1 is MNHNY and CDR2 is SVGAGI (reference sequence). With 5 bases clipped from V and 0 bases from J, the junction kept 5 bases outside the gene matches. The CDR3 covers 15 residues. CDR3 nucleotide sequence: TGTGCCAGCAGTCCTGGACAGGGGAGCTCCTACGAGCAGTACTTC. It specifies CASSPGQGSSYEQYF.

The chain couples TRBV11-1 to TRBJ1-1; D unresolved. Trimming stripped 1 base from V and 4 bases from J, with 4 bases between. CDR1 and CDR2 (germline): SGHAT, FQDESV (reference sequence). This CDR3 comprises 12 residues. CDR3 DNA: TGTGCCAGCAGCTTAGTCAGCACTGAAGCTTTCTTT. This translates into CASSLVSTEAFF.

This clone was seen just once. J is TRBJ1-1 and V is TRBV5-1; D might be TRBD1 (6 bases). Germline CDR1 reads SGHRS; CDR2 reads YFSETQ. V dropped 4 bases and J dropped 1 base, with 8 bases sitting between them. The CDR3 extends over 13 amino acids. The CDR3 nucleotides read TGCGCCAGCAGCAGGGGGACGAACACTGAAGCTTTCTTT. Amino acid sequence: CASSRGTNTEAFF.

This clone was found a few times. J is TRBJ1-2 and V is TRBV7-2, with D possibly being TRBD1 (6 bases). Germline V gene data show CDR1 as SGHTA and CDR2 as FQGNSA. Trimming removed 3 bases from V and 4 bases from J, with 9 bases in between. The CDR3 spans 13 residues. CDR3 DNA: TGTGCCAGCAGCTTCGGGACAATCTATGGCTACACCTTC. This gives the protein CASSFGTIYGYTF.

The gene calls are TRBV7-2 and TRBJ2-7, with 8 bases lining up with TRBD1. Germline V gene data show CDR1 as SGHTA and CDR2 as FQGNSA. The length of the CDR3 is 14 residues. After removal of 5 bases from V and 2 bases from J, the junction contained 5 bases not matched to a gene. CDR3 nucleotide sequence: TGTGCCAGCAGCAGAGGACAGGGTCCCTACGAGCAGTACTTC. This translates into CASSRGQGPYEQYF.

The V gene is TRBV6-1, the J gene TRBJ1-4; 7 nucleotides line up with TRBD1. V dropped 2 bases and J dropped 8; count of bases not matched to a gene: 5. This CDR3 region has 14 residues. Germline CDR1 is MNHNS and CDR2 is SASEGT. The CDR3 spells CASSEYRGREKLFF. The DNA for the CDR3 is TGTGCCAGCAGTGAATACAGGGGTCGGGAAAAACTGTTTTTT.

The genes are TRBV12-3 or TRBV12-4 and TRBJ1-5, with TRBD1 as a possible D gene (5 bases). V was trimmed by 7 bases and J by 8 bases, leaving 12 bases between them. CDR3 length equals 12 residues. This chain's CDR3 is CASNEGTKPQHF. CDR3 DNA sequence: TGTGCCAGCAATGAGGGGACTAAGCCCCAGCATTTT.

V and J are TRBV5-4 and TRBJ1-2; a weak D match, TRBD1 (6 bases). Trimming removed 1 base from V and 5 bases from J, with 15 bases in between. Germline V lookup: CDR1 SGHNT, CDR2 YYREEE (reference sequence). The CDR3 has 15 amino acids. CDR3 region: CASSLSITGTYGYTF. The CDR3 nucleotides read TGTGCCAGCAGCTTGAGTATTACAGGGACGTATGGCTACACCTTC.

The V and J genes are TRBV28 and TRBJ1-3, with 9 nucleotides matching TRBD1. The ends lost 7 bases at V and 4 bases at J; junction bases unmatched: 8. CDR3 length: 15 residues. Looked up from germline, CDR1 is MDHEN and CDR2 is SYDVKM. CDR3 protein: CASTHAGQGGNTIYF. DNA of the CDR3: TGTGCCAGCACCCACGCGGGACAGGGAGGAAACACCATATATTTT.

This sequence joins TRBV5-1 and TRBJ2-7; no reliable D call. Germline V gene lookup returns CDR1 SGHRS and CDR2 YFSETQ. The CDR3 sequence is 14 residues long. The germline V and J ends were trimmed by 5 bases and 1 base, with 13 bases remaining between them. This CDR3 is CASRALPESYEQYF. CDR3 sequence (DNA): TGCGCCAGCAGGGCCCTCCCGGAGTCCTACGAGCAGTACTTC.

V is TRBV4-3 and J is TRBJ2-3, with a possible D match to TRBD2 (5 bases). This CDR3 contains 15 residues. Trimming removed 3 bases from V and 0 bases from J, with 10 bases in between. CDR1 is LGHNA and CDR2 is YSLEER in the germline V gene. CDR3 bases: TGCGCCAGCAGCCACACACCGGGGAGCACAGATACGCAGTATTTT. It codes for CASSHTPGSTDTQYF.

V and J are TRBV6-1 and TRBJ1-1; D not resolved. V was trimmed by 2 bases and J by 3 bases, leaving 7 bases between them. The CDR3 contains 13 residues. The germline CDR1 and CDR2 sequences are MNHNS and SASEGT. Written as DNA, the CDR3 is TGTGCCAGCAGTGAATCTAGGTACACTGAAGCTTTCTTT. Protein: CASSESRYTEAFF.

The chain links TRBV28 to TRBJ1-2, with 10 positions matching TRBD1. J was trimmed by 4 bases and V by 6 bases; bases with no gene match: 8. CDR3 length equals 15 residues. CDR1 is MDHEN, CDR2 SYDVKM, per germline. The CDR3 DNA follows: TGTGCCAGCAGCACGGGACAGGGGAAGGCCTATGGCTACACCTTC. This encodes CASSTGQGKAYGYTF.

The chain recombines TRBV7-9 with TRBJ2-7, with TRBD1 matching over 8 bases. Trimming cost V 3 bases and J 3 bases; bases outside gene matches: 10. This CDR3 is 16 amino acids long. Germline CDR1 and CDR2: SEHNR and FQNEAQ (reference sequence). CDR3 sequence reads: CASSFLTGGIGYEQYF. DNA for the CDR3: TGTGCCAGCAGCTTTCTTACAGGGGGGATTGGCTACGAGCAGTACTTC.

The genes are TRBV7-9 and TRBJ1-2; no reliable D call. Trimming pared 1 base from V and 3 bases from J, leaving 6 bases between. CDR1 and CDR2 (germline): SEHNR, FQNEAQ (reference sequence). CDR3 length equals 13 residues. CDR3 region: CASSLVGDYGYTF. The CDR3 DNA reads as TGTGCCAGCAGCTTAGTAGGAGACTATGGCTACACCTTC.

The gene calls are TRBV30 and TRBJ2-7, with TRBD2 identical over 13 bases. The V gene's germline CDR1 is GTSNPN and CDR2 SVGIG (reference sequence). With 0 bases clipped from V and 6 bases from J, the junction kept 14 bases outside the gene matches. The CDR3 has 18 amino acids. CDR3 nucleotides: TGTGCCTGGAGTGTACGAACTAGCGGGGGGGTGATCCCCGGCGAGCAGTACTTC. Translating gives CAWSVRTSGGVIPGEQYF.

The chain joins TRBV13 to TRBJ1-1, with D maybe TRBD1 (6 bases). The V end was cut by 5 bases, the J end by 1 base, with 11 bases between. Germline CDR1 is PRHDT and CDR2 is FYEKMQ (reference sequence). The CDR3 sequence is 14 residues long. CDR3 in amino acids: CASSVEQGNTEAFF. The CDR3 DNA sequence: TGTGCCAGCAGCGTTGAACAGGGGAACACTGAAGCTTTCTTT.

This clone has more than one count but fewer than ten. The chain couples TRBV11-2 to TRBJ1-2, with a weak D call TRBD1 (5 bases). Trimming pared 0 bases from V and 3 bases from J, leaving 11 bases between. CDR3 size: 15 residues. In germline, CDR1 is SGHAT, CDR2 FQNNGV. CDR3 loop: CASSLEREGYYGYTF. CDR3 nucleotides: TGTGCCAGCAGCTTAGAGAGGGAGGGGTACTATGGCTACACCTTC.

The CDR3 bases are TGTGCCAGCAGCCCTGGAGGAGGGACGCGTAGGGACACTGAAGCTTTCTTT. Its protein product is CASSPGGGTRRDTEAFF. The rearrangement joins TRBV7-2 to TRBJ1-1; possibly TRBD1 for D (5 bases). Trimming stripped 5 bases from V and 3 bases from J, with 22 bases between. This CDR3 contains 17 residues. CDR1 is SGHTA and CDR2 is FQGNSA in the germline V gene.

V is TRBV11-3 and J is TRBJ2-1; D remains unclear. The V gene's germline CDR1 is SGHNT and CDR2 YENEEA. The V end lost 1 base, the J end lost 7 bases, and 8 bases lay between the germline ends. The CDR3 has 13 residues. DNA of the CDR3: TGTGCCAGCAGCTTAGGGGCCAATAATGAGCAGTTCTTC. It yields the protein CASSLGANNEQFF. Filled out from reference TRBV11-3 and TRBJ2-1, the complete variable domain reads EAGVVQSPRYKIIEKKQPVAFWCNPISGHNTLYWYLQNLGQGPELLIRYENEEAVDDSQLPKDRFSAERLKGVDSTLKIQPAELGDSAVYLCASSLGANNEQFFGPGTRLTVL.

This clone has just one count. The chain combines TRBV30 with TRBJ1-1, with D possibly TRBD1 on 5 matching bases. The CDR3 loop spans 12 amino acids. Germline V gene lookup returns CDR1 GTSNPN and CDR2 SVGIG (reference sequence). Trimming cost V 7 bases and J 4 bases, with 13 bases left between them. CDR3 amino acids: CASIRDSTEAFF. The CDR3, as DNA: TGTGCCTCCATTCGGGACTCCACTGAAGCTTTCTTT.

The chain recombines TRBV5-4 with TRBJ2-3; no clear D. The CDR3 has 13 residues. Germline assignment: CDR1 SGHNT and CDR2 YYREEE (reference sequence). V was shortened by 2 bases and J by 3 bases, with 7 bases between the two germline ends. CDR3 protein: CASSFKRTDTQYF. The CDR3 nucleotides read TGTGCCAGCAGCTTCAAGCGTACAGATACGCAGTATTTT. The whole variable domain, remainder taken from reference TRBV5-4 and TRBJ2-3, is ETGVTQSPTHLIKTRGQQVTLRCSSQSGHNTVSWYQQALGQGPQFIFQYYREEENGRGNFPPRFSGLQFPNYSSELNVNALELDDSALYLCASSFKRTDTQYFGPGTRLTVL.

The chain joins TRBV7-2 to TRBJ1-5; 8 bases are shared with TRBD1. The ends lost 3 bases at V and 1 base at J; junction bases unmatched: 2. Germline CDR1 reads SGHTA; CDR2 reads FQGNSA. This CDR3 contains 15 residues. The CDR3 is CASSFDRGSNQPQHF. In DNA form, the CDR3 reads TGTGCCAGCAGCTTCGACAGGGGAAGCAATCAGCCCCAGCATTTT. The full variable domain, rest sourced from reference TRBV7-2 and TRBJ1-5, is GAGVSQSPSNKVTEKGKDVELRCDPISGHTALYWYRQSLGQGLEFLIYFQGNSAPDKSGLPSDRFSAERTGGSVSTLTIQRTQQEDSAVYLCASSFDRGSNQPQHFGDGTRLSIL.

The chain couples TRBV10-1 to TRBJ2-7; 13 bases are shared with TRBD2. This CDR3 is built from 16 residues. The ends lost 3 bases at V and 6 bases at J; junction bases unmatched: 8. Germline V CDR1 and CDR2: WNHNN, SYGVQD (reference sequence). This CDR3 is CASSETGLAGVREQYF. DNA of the CDR3: TGCGCCAGCAGTGAAACTGGACTAGCGGGGGTTCGCGAGCAGTACTTC.

The rearrangement joins TRBV19 to TRBJ1-1; 7 bases line up with TRBD1. Looked up from germline, CDR1 is LNHDA and CDR2 is SQIVND (reference sequence). The V and J ends lost 4 bases and 4 bases, in that order; junction bases with no gene match: 6. The CDR3 loop spans 14 amino acids. DNA for the CDR3: TGTGCCAGTAGTAGACAGGGTATTACCACTGAAGCTTTCTTT. Its protein product is CASSRQGITTEAFF.

The chain couples TRBV7-8 to TRBJ1-1; the D is unclear. The V end was cut by 5 bases, the J end by 1 base, with 11 bases between. This CDR3 region has 14 residues. Germline loops: CDR1 SGHVS, CDR2 FQNEAQ. CDR3 in amino acids: CASSPPSGNTEAFF. In DNA, the CDR3 is TGTGCCAGCAGCCCCCCCTCGGGGAACACTGAAGCTTTCTTT. The full variable domain, rest sourced from reference TRBV7-8 and TRBJ1-1, is GAGVSQSPRYKVAKRGQDVALRCDPISGHVSLFWYQQALGQGPEFLTYFQNEAQLDKSGLPSDRFFAERPEGSVSTLKIQRTQQEDSAVYLCASSPPSGNTEAFFGQGTRLTVV.

In regard to this clone: Other DNA sequences from this sample encode an identical CDR3 as well. The J gene is TRBJ1-2, the V gene TRBV29-1, with D tentatively TRBD1 (6 bases). This CDR3 is built from 12 residues. V shed 7 bases and J shed 2 bases, with 11 bases lying between them. Germline CDR1 and CDR2: SQVTM and ANQGSEA. As DNA, the CDR3 is TGCAGCGGAGAGACAGGAAACTATGGCTACACCTTC. Its translation: CSGETGNYGYTF.

The sample holds a few counts of this clone. This chain links TRBV7-9 with TRBJ1-6, with 7 bases matching TRBD1. Trimming took 5 bases from V and 0 from J; bases not matched to a gene: 10. Per germline, CDR1 SEHNR and CDR2 FQNEAQ (reference sequence). The CDR3 loop spans 18 amino acids. Here the CDR3 reads CASSPRQGPGSYNSPLHF. The CDR3 coding sequence is TGTGCCAGCAGCCCCCGACAGGGCCCGGGCTCCTATAATTCACCCCTCCACTTT.